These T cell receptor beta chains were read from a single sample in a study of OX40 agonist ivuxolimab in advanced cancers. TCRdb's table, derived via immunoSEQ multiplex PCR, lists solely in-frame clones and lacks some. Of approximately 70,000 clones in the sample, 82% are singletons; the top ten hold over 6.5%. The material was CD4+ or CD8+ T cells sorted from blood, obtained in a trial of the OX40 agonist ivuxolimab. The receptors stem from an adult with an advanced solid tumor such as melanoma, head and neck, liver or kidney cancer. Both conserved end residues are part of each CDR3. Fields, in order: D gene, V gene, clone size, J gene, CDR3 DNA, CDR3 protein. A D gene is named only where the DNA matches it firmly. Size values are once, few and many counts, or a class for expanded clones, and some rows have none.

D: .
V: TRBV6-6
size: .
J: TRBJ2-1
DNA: TGTGCCAGCAGTTACTCGAGATTAGCGGTGTATAATGAGCAGTTCTTC
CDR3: CASSYSRLAVYNEQFF

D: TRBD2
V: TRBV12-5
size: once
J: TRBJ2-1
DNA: TGTGCTAGTGGTCCAGGCGGACTAGCGGGAGCCAACAATGAGCAGTTCTTC
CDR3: CASGPGGLAGANNEQFF

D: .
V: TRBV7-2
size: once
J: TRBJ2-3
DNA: TGTGCCAGCAGCGCCTCTAGCACAGATACGCAGTATTTT
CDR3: CASSASSTDTQYF

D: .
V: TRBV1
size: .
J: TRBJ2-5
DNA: TGCACCAGCAGCCAAGGACTAGCGGGGGAAGAGACCCAGTACTTC
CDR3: CTSSQGLAGEETQYF

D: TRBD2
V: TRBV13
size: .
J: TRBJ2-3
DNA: TGTGCCAGCAGCTTAAAACTAGCGGGGGGCCCCACAGATACGCAGTATTTT
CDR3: CASSLKLAGGPTDTQYF

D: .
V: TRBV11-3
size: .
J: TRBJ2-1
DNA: TGTGCCAGCAGCTTAGGGAGCAGGGGAGAAGGTGGCAATGAGCAGTTCTTC
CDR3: CASSLGSRGEGGNEQFF

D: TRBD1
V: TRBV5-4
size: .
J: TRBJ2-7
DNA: TGTGCCAGCAGCCCTGGGACAGGGACGTTGAGAGAGCAGTACTTC
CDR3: CASSPGTGTLREQYF

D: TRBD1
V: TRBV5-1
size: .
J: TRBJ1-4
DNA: TGCGCCAGCAGGCCGGGACAGACTAATGAAAAACTGTTTTTT
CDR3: CASRPGQTNEKLFF

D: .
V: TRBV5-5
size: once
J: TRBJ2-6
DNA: TGTGCCAGCAGCTTGTCGGCAGGCCTCTCTGGGGCCAACGTCCTGACTTTC
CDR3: CASSLSAGLSGANVLTF

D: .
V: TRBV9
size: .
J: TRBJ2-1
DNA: TGTGCCAGCAGCTCCCGCAAAGGTGGCGGGAAAAACAATGAGCAGTTCTTC
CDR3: CASSSRKGGGKNNEQFF

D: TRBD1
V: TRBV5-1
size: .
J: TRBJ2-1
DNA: TGCGCCAGCAGACGGGACAGCAACAATGAGCAGTTCTTC
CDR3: CASRRDSNNEQFF

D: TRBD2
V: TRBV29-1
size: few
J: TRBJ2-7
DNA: TGCAGCGTTACCTCATCATTAGCGGGAGCGAGGTGGGAGCAGTACTTC
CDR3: CSVTSSLAGARWEQYF

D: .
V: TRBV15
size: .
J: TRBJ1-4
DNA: TGTGCCACCAGCAGAGATTTGAAGGCTAATGAAAAACTGTTTTTT
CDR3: CATSRDLKANEKLFF

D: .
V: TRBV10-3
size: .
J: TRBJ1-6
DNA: TGTGCCATCAGGTCGGACCCAAGCTCCTATAATTCACCCCTCCACTTT
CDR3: CAIRSDPSSYNSPLHF

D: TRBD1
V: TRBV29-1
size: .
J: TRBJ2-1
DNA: TGCAGCGGGAAGTCGACAGGGGGGCTGAGCTCCTACAATGAGCAGTTCTTC
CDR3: CSGKSTGGLSSYNEQFF

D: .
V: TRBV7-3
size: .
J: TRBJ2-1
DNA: TGTGCCAGCAGCTCCTTAGCGGCATCCTACAATGAGCAGTTCTTC
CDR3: CASSSLAASYNEQFF